The T cell receptor (beta chain) under discussion was sequenced for a study of early T cells in non-severe SARS-CoV-2 infection. TCRdb called the 5' RACE reads again in MiXCR, with one record for every CDR3 protein. The data hold 30,000 to 40,000 distinct CDR3 sequences, with less than 7% observed a single time. Germline V gene sequence: CDR1 MGHDK, CDR2 SYGVNS. The V end lost 5 bases, the J end lost 2 bases, and 15 bases lay between the germline ends. The CDR3 is 15 amino acids. This clonotype has ten or more counts. The receptor comes from an adult who was a healthcare worker with PCR-confirmed SARS-CoV-2 infection or an uninfected control (not recorded which). The chain carries TRBV25-1 and TRBJ2-5, with unresolved D. The material sequenced was whole blood, taken at baseline. CDR3 protein: CASSTQGHDQETQYF. The CDR3, as DNA: TGTGCCAGCAGTACACAAGGGCACGATCAAGAGACCCAGTACTTC.